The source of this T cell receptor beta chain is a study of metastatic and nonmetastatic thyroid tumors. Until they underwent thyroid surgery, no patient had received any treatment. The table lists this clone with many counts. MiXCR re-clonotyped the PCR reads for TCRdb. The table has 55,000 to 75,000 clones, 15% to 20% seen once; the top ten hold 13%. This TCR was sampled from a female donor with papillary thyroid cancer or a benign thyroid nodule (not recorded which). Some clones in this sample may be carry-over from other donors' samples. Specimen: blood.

The DNA of the CDR3 is TGTGCCAGCAACCCATTTAGCGGGGGGTACACTGAAGCTTTCTTT. It encodes CASNPFSGGYTEAFF. The genes are TRBV6-2 or TRBV6-3 and TRBJ1-1, with D perhaps TRBD1 (5 bases). The CDR3 is 15 amino acids. Deletions cut 7 bases from V and 3 bases from J, with 18 bases between. Germline CDR1 is MNHEY and CDR2 is SVGEGT.